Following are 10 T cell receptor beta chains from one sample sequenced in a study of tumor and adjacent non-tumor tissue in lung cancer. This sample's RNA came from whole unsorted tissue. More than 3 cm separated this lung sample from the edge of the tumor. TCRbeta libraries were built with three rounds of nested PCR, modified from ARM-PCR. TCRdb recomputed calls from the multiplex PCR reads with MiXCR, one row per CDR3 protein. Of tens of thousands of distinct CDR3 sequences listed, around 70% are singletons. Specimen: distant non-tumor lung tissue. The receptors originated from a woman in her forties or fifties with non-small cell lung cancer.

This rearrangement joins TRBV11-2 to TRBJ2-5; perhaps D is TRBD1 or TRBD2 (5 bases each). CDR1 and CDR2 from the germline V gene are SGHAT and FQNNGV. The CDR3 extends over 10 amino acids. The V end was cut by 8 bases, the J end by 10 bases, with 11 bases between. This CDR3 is CASRDPIQYF. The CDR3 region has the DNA TGTGCCAGCCGGGACCCGATCCAGTACTTC.

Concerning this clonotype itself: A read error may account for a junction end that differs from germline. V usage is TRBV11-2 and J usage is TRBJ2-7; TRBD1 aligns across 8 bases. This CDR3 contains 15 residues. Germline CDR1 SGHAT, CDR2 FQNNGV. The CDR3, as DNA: TGTGCCAGCACCACGGGGACAGGCCGGACCTACGAGCCGTATTTC. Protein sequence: CASTTGTGRTYEPYF.

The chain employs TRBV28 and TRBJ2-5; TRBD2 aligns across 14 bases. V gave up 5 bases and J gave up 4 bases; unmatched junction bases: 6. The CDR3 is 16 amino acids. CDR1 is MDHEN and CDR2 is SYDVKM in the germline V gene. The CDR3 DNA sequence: TGTGCCAGCAGTATTCCAGGGACTAGCGGGAGAGAGACCCAGTACTTC. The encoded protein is CASSIPGTSGRETQYF.

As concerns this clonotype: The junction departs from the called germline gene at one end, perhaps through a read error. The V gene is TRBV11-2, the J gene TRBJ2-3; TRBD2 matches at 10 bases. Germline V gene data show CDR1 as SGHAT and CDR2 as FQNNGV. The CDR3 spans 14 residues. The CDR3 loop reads CTSSLGLAADTQYF. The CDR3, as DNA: TGTACCAGCAGCTTAGGACTAGCGGCGGATACGCAGTATTTT.

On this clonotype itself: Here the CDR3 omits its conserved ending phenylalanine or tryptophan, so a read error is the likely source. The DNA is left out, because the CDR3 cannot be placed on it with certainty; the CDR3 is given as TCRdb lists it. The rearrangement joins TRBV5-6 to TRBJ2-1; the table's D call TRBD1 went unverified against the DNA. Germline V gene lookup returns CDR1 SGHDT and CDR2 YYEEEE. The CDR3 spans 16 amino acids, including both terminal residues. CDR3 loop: CASSADRREIYNEQLI.

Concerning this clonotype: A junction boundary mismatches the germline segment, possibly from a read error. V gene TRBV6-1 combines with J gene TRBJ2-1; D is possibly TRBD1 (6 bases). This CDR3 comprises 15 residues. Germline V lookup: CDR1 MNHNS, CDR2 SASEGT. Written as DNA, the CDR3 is TGTGCTAGCAGTGAAATCGGGACATGGGGTAATGAGCAGTTCTTC. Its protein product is CASSEIGTWGNEQFF.

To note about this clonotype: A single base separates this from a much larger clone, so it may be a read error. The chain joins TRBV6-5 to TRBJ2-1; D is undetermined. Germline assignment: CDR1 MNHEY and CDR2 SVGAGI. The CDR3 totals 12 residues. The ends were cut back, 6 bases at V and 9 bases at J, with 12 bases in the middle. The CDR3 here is CASSHPNIEQFF. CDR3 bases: TGTGCCAGCAGCCACCCTAACATTGAGCAGTTCTTC.

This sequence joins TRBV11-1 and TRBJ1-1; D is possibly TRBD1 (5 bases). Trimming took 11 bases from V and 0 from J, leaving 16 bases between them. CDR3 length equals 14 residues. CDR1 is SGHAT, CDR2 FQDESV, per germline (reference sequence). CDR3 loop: CADSLEELNTEAFF. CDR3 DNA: TGTGCCGACAGCTTGGAGGAGTTGAACACTGAAGCTTTCTTT. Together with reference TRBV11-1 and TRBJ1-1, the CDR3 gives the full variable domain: EAEVAQSPRYKITEKSQAVAFWCDPISGHATLYWYRQILGQGPELLVQFQDESVVDDSQLPKDRFSAERLKGVDSTLKIQPAELGDSAMYLCADSLEELNTEAFFGQGTRLTVV.

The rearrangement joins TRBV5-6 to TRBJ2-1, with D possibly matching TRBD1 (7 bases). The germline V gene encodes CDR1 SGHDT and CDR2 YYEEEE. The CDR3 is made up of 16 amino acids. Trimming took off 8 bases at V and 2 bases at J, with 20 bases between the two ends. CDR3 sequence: CARSAVRGETYNEQFF. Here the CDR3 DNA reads TGTGCCAGGAGCGCCGTCAGGGGGGAAACCTACAATGAGCAGTTCTTC. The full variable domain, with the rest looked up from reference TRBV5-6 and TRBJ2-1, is DAGVTQSPTHLIKTRGQQVTLRCSPKSGHDTVSWYQQALGQGPQFIFQYYEEEERQRGNFPDRFSGHQFPNYSSELNVNALLLGDSALYLCARSAVRGETYNEQFFGPGTRLTVL.

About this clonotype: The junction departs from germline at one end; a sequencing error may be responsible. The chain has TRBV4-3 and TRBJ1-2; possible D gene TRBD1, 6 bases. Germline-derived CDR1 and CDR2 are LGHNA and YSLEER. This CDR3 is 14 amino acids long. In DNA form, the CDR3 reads TGCGCCAGCAGTCAAGTTTTGGGGGGCAAGGGCTACACCTTC. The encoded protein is CASSQVLGGKGYTF.